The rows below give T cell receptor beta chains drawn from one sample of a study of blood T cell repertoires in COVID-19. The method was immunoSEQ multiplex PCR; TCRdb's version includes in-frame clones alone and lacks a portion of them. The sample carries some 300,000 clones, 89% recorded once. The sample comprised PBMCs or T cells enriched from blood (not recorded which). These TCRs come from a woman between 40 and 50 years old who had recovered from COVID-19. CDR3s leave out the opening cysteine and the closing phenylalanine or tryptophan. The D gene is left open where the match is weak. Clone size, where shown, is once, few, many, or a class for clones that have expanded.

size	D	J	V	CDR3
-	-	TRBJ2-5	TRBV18	ASSPSVRGRETQY
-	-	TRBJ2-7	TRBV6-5	ASSRTTDTYEQY
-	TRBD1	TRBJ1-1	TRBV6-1	ASSDQGDVNTEAF
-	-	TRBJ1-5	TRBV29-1	SVVLAGTSNQPQH
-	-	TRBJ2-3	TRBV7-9	ASSPGTSTDTQY
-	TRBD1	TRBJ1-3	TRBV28	ASTRGGQSSGNTIY
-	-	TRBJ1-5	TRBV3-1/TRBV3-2	ASSQDRGNNQPQH
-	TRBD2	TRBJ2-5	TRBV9	ASQRGDQETQY
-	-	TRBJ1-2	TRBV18	ASSFSDTPNGYT
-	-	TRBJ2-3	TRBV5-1	ASSLGGQTSTDTQY
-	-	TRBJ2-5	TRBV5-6	ASSLGGRQETQY
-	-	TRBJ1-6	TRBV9	ASSVEGARRNSPLH
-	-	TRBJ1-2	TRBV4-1	ASSQDWAQYGYT
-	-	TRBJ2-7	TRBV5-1	ASSSGSPTSSYEQY
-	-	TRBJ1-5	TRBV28	ASSLPSNRQTH
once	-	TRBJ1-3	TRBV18	ASSPRLEQISGNTIY
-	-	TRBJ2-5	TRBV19	ASSMLGYETQY
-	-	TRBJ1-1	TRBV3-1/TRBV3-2	ASSQDSQGRTEAF
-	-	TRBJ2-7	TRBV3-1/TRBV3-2	ASSHPGTTPYEQY
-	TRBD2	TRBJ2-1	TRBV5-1	ASGGGSYNEQF
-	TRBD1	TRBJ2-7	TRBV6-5	ASSRQGREQY
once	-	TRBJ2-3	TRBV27	ATRAMRADTQY
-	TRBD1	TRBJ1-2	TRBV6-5	ASSYSDREGGYT
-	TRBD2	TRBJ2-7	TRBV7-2	ASSLRLAGAYEQY
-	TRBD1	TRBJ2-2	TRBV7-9	ASSRRQGRHTGELF
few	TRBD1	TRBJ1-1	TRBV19	ASSIRPGGREAF
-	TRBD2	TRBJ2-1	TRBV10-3	ATAWETSGTYQF
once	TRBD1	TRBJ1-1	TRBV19	ASSPAQGSTEAF
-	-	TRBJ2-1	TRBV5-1	ASSLGLPAVDNEQF
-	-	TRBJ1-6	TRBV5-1	ASSLEQGRSPLH
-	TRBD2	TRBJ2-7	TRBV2	ASSDRGGSGGAPYEQY
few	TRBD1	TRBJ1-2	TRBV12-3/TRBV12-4	ASSPTGGHGYT
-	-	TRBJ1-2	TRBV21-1	ASSKAGGGYYGYT
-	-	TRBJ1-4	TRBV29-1	SVARTNEKLF
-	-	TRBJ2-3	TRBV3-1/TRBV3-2	ASSQEGREDTDTQY
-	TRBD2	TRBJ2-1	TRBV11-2	ASRFLLAGANEQF
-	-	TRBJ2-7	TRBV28	ASSQRDIPLYEQY
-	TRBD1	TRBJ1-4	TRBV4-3	ASSQAVGGGEKLF
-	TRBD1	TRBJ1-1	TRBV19	ASSIRAGGANTEAF
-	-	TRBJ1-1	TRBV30	AWSEGRTEAF
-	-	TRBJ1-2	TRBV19	ASTRQAGVDYGYT
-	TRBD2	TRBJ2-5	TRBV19	ASKTTHTSGRETQY
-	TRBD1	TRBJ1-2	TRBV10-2	ASTGQGARGYT
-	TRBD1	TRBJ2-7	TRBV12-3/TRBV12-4	ASRHGQGYEQY